This T cell receptor (beta chain) comes out of a study of cytomegalovirus exposure and HLA in healthy donors. Findings and caveats of the study: A cluster of highly shared sequence variants was likely a sequencing artifact. Later on, analysis showed that most CMV-associated TCR beta chains appeared to be HLA-restricted. Differences between HLA loci emerged in a later analysis of TCR association rates, with DRB1 most and HLA-C fewest. Rarity held for most TCR sequences, but there were some public TCRs that occurred in many donors.

CDR3 length: 15 residues. CDR1 and CDR2 from the germline V gene are MGHRA and YSYEKL. Trimming cost V 2 bases and J 0 bases, with 11 bases left between them. This clone occurred a few times. Its cognate antigen is unknown. The PCR contained 60 Vbeta and 13 Jbeta primers. The assay was immunoSEQ multiplex PCR, and TCRdb's table has in-frame clones only and misses some. Found here are 100,000 to 150,000 clones, 83% of them singletons; the top ten hold about 3.5%. This receptor was obtained from a woman between 40 and 55 years old in good health and CMV-seropositive. The sample consisted of PBMCs. This chain connects TRBV4-1 to TRBJ2-7; possibly TRBD1 for D (6 bases). DNA of the CDR3: TGCGCCAGCAGCCAAATTGCAGGGGACTCCTACGAGCAGTACTTC. Amino acid sequence: CASSQIAGDSYEQYF.